This T cell receptor (beta chain) comes out of a study of monozygotic twins with inflammatory bowel disease. The CDR3 contains 14 residues. Per the germline V gene, CDR1 is DFQATT and CDR2 is SNEGSKA (reference sequence). TCRdb re-called the 5' RACE reads, yielding one record per CDR3 amino acid sequence without DNA. The sample has around 410,000 distinct CDR3 sequences. The rearrangement links TRBV20-1 to TRBJ2-7; lacking DNA, the TRBD2 call made by TCRdb goes unchecked. The sample was blood. The sequence came from a human donor with ulcerative colitis or Crohn's disease, or a healthy co-twin of an affected twin (not recorded which). CDR3 amino acids: CSASAGLAGYEQYF.